Listed here are 10 T cell receptor beta chains from one sample, sequenced in a study of blood T cell repertoires in COVID-19. Only in-frame clones appear in the TCRdb table, and some are missing; sequencing was by immunoSEQ multiplex PCR. The profile covers roughly 85,000 clones, with around 86% appearing a single time and 25% to 35% taken by the ten largest. The sequencing sample was made of peripheral blood. These receptor sequences come from a man between 50 and 59 years old with active or convalescent COVID-19.

The chain carries TRBV6-1 and TRBJ1-6; 8 bases line up with TRBD1. Losses at the gene ends were 1 base for V and 9 bases for J; bases not matched to a gene: 5. The V gene's germline CDR1 is MNHNS and CDR2 SASEGT. This CDR3 has 15 residues. This CDR3 is CASSEDMDRASPLHF. CDR3 DNA: TGTGCCAGCAGTGAAGATATGGACAGGGCTTCACCCCTCCACTTT.

The chain combines TRBV7-9 with TRBJ1-5, with a weak D call TRBD1 (5 bases). Germline-derived CDR1 and CDR2 are SEHNR and FQNEAQ (reference sequence). The CDR3 consists of 12 residues. V dropped 1 base and J dropped 10 bases, with 8 bases sitting between them. The CDR3 protein is CASSLGDSPQHF. CDR3 in DNA: TGTGCCAGCAGCTTAGGCGACAGTCCCCAGCATTTT.

V usage is TRBV5-1 and J usage is TRBJ2-5; D unclear. Germline CDR1 and CDR2: SGHRS and YFSETQ. The CDR3 contains 14 residues. V lost 2 bases and J lost 1, with 9 bases in between. CDR3 nucleotide sequence: TGCGCCAGCAGCTTTTCACAGAGCCAAGAGACCCAGTACTTC. It specifies CASSFSQSQETQYF.

The chain combines TRBV9 with TRBJ1-3; 7 positions match TRBD1. Germline V gene lookup returns CDR1 SGDLS and CDR2 YYNGEE. Trimming cost V 0 bases and J 13 bases; bases outside gene matches: 10. The CDR3 runs 14 residues. The CDR3: CASSVENEGDRIYF. The CDR3 DNA is TGTGCCAGCAGCGTAGAAAACGAGGGGGACAGAATATATTTT.

The chain uses TRBV5-1 and TRBJ2-2, with 8 nucleotides matching TRBD2. This CDR3 is 13 amino acids long. Per the germline V gene, CDR1 is SGHRS and CDR2 is YFSETQ. With 5 bases clipped from V and 7 bases from J, the junction kept 4 bases outside the gene matches. The CDR3 region has the DNA TGCGCCAGCAGACGTAGCGGGGACGGGGAGCTGTTTTTT. Amino acids: CASRRSGDGELFF.

The chain joins TRBV5-1 to TRBJ2-7, with 8 bases lining up with TRBD2. Germline V lookup: CDR1 SGHRS, CDR2 YFSETQ. The CDR3 runs to 14 residues. Unmatched junction bases numbered 3, after V lost 4 bases and J lost 0 bases. CDR3 bases: TGCGCCAGCAGCCCGGGGACTAGCTCCTACGAGCAGTACTTC. Encoded protein: CASSPGTSSYEQYF.

This chain joins TRBV27 and TRBJ1-6, with TRBD1 matching 8 bases. In germline, CDR1 is MNHEY, CDR2 SMNVEV (reference sequence). This CDR3 comprises 16 residues. With 2 bases clipped from V and 8 bases from J, the junction kept 8 bases outside the gene matches. DNA for the CDR3: TGTGCCAGCAGTTTAGTCGGGACAGGTATTCATTCACCCCTCCACTTT. Translation gives CASSLVGTGIHSPLHF.

The J gene is TRBJ2-7, the V gene TRBV19; the match to TRBD1 covers 8 bases. CDR1 LNHDA and CDR2 SQIVND come from the germline V gene (reference sequence). Trimming removed 2 bases from V and 1 base from J; junction bases left unmatched: 4. The CDR3 has 15 amino acids. The CDR3 nucleotides read TGTGCCAGTAGTATATCGACAGGGGCATCCTACGAGCAGTACTTC. Amino acids: CASSISTGASYEQYF. Filled out from reference TRBV19 and TRBJ2-7, the complete variable domain reads DGGITQSPKYLFRKEGQNVTLSCEQNLNHDAMYWYRQDPGQGLRLIYYSQIVNDFQKGDIAEGYSVSREKKESFPLTVTSAQKNPTAFYLCASSISTGASYEQYFGPGTRLTVT.

V usage is TRBV11-3 and J usage is TRBJ1-1, with 9 bases lining up with TRBD1. The length of the CDR3 is 15 residues. With 1 base clipped from V and 1 base from J, the junction kept 1 base outside the gene matches. Germline V gene sequence: CDR1 SGHNT, CDR2 YENEEA. CDR3 in amino acids: CASSLGDRENTEAFF. CDR3 DNA: TGTGCCAGCAGCTTAGGGGACAGGGAGAACACTGAAGCTTTCTTT.

This clone showed up just once. The chain is built from TRBV3-1 (or the pseudogene TRBV3-2) and TRBJ2-3, with 8 bases aligning to TRBD2. The CDR3 has 15 residues. The germline V gene encodes CDR1 LGHDT and CDR2 YNNKEL (reference sequence). Losses at the gene ends were 3 bases for V and 4 bases for J; bases not matched to a gene: 6. The CDR3 loop is CASSQIGGAPDTQYF. The DNA of the CDR3 is TGTGCCAGCAGCCAGATCGGGGGGGCCCCAGATACGCAGTATTTT.